Below, one T cell receptor beta chain is given with its context. This sample was included in a study of blood T cell repertoires in COVID-19. Study-wide background: Material from acute and convalescent COVID-19 was sourced from the United States, Italy and Spain.

Method: immunoSEQ multiplex PCR; TCRdb's copy keeps in-frame clones and lacks some. The table has 80,000 to 130,000 clones, about nine tenths seen once. The length of the CDR3 is 13 residues. The V and J ends lost 6 bases and 8 bases respectively, with 14 bases between them. Germline loops: CDR1 MNHEY, CDR2 SVGAGI. The chain uses TRBV6-5 and TRBJ2-4, with D maybe TRBD2 (5 bases). Sample: peripheral blood. This TCR was recovered from a man between 60 and 75 years old with acute or convalescent COVID-19. The CDR3 DNA follows: TGTGCCAGCAGCTCACTAGTCGGGGACATTCAGTACTTC. Its protein product is CASSSLVGDIQYF.